The source of this T cell receptor beta chain is a study of blood T cell repertoires in COVID-19 (dated by TCRdb to 2018 to 2021). Looking at the study overall: Samples covering the acute and convalescent phases of COVID-19 were provided by collaborators in the United States, Italy and Spain. The material from the prospective study consisted of cDNA or gDNA derived from T cells, B-cell-depleted T cells, or PBMCs. The repertoires were released in a freely available public database meant as a resource for research on the immune response to SARS-CoV-2. Subjects who had been exposed to COVID-19, were actively infected with it, or had recovered from it provided the deeply sampled blood TCRbeta repertoires that made up the dataset. Where available, HLA class I and class II types were obtained from metadata supplied by the sample provider rather than from assay-based typing. Samples were obtained from the ongoing ImmuneRACE study (first 160 participants) and from some 1,300 subjects provided by 6 global collaborators. The sample metadata nearly always contained a de-identified subject ID, COVID-19 status, age in years and sex. Study-wide conclusions, independent of this receptor: Clinical and demographic metadata were provided uncurated, with the amount varying by source and participant.

The immunoSEQ Assay, a bias-controlled multiplex PCR, was used to amplify TCRbeta CDR3 regions from genomic DNA. As for the authors' bioinformatics: Nucleated cell counts per sample were estimated from amplification of reference gene primers within the assay. Sequence reads were collapsed and filtered to measure the absolute abundance of every unique TCRbeta CDR3 rearrangement. Productive Simpson clonality was computed per sample as the square root of Simpson's diversity index over productive rearrangements. The source is immuneACCESS, and TCRdb retained only in-frame sequences with V and J called. Part of the clones is not carried over; for the studies checked, unresolved V genes explain less than half of this, and the remainder is unexplained. V, J and clone size are taken as reported in that table, and D and trimming were inferred from the DNA itself. In all, the sample holds a few hundred thousand clones, and more than 70% of those were seen once. The ten largest clones represent roughly 12% of the sample.

In Seattle, one collaborating source enrolled patients while the infection was active and tracked those patients longitudinally over the course of disease. The collaborating institutions used their own protocols to collect whole blood in K2EDTA tubes. For TCRbeta analysis, collaborators shipped samples in one of three forms: frozen whole blood, isolated PBMCs, or DNA extracted from either of those sample types. A word on this clone: The antigen it recognizes is unknown. Qualities for individual bases were not recorded, and no much larger clone is one base off.

This receptor was obtained from a woman aged 50 to 60 with COVID-19, enrolled during active disease. The sample taken for sequencing was peripheral blood.

The CDR3 region has the sequence CASSVEVGLAGSTDTQYF. The nucleotides read TGTGCCAGCAGCGTAGAGGTGGGACTAGCGGGCAGCACAGATACGCAGTATTTT. The chain couples TRBV9 to TRBJ2-3; 12 nucleotides in the junction match TRBD2. Per the germline V gene, SGDLS is the CDR1 and YYNGEE is the CDR2. Trimming takes 0 bases off V and 0 bases off J; junction bases not matched to a gene: 5. The CDR3 starts with the cysteine, ends with the phenylalanine, and has 18 residues. CDR3 DNA only is kept here, 54 bases in frame from base 1.